The 20 T cell receptor beta chains given below trace back to one sample, sequenced in a study of vaccination and CD4 T cells after COVID-19 (dated by TCRdb to the early 2020s). The antigens these receptors bind are not known. This sample's treatment or condition label indicates: approximately 9-day PBMC culture with coronavirus spike peptide pools or control peptides (ViraFEST assay). CD4+ T cells from unexposed donors were collected before the COVID-19 pandemic (2011-2018). Libraries were built with PCR. Sequenced on an Illumina iSeq 100. DNA from cultured CD4+ T cells underwent TCR sequencing with the Oncomine TCR Beta short-read assay at the Johns Hopkins FTIC core. Clones were called with MiXCR by TCRdb after fastp trimmed the public reads at Q25, and only in-frame beta chains were retained. Merged by CDR3 protein, the rows form single entries marked with the most common genes and DNA. The table for this sample lists about 5,700 distinct CDR3 sequences; about 37% of them were counted only once. The top ten hold 47% of the sample.

The sequencing sample was made of CD4+ T cells from blood, cultured in vitro. All receptors come from a human donor in good health.

CDR3 protein: CATSEDGEGTDTQYF. The DNA for the CDR3 is TGTGCCACCAGTGAGGACGGTGAAGGGACAGATACGCAGTATTTT. The J gene is TRBJ2-3, the V gene TRBV24-1; no definite D call. CDR3 length: 15 residues. Germline CDR1 reads KGHDR; CDR2 reads SFDVKD. V lost 4 bases, J lost 3 bases, and 13 bases lay in between.

The V call is TRBV5-1, the J call TRBJ1-6, with 7 bases lining up with TRBD1. V was pared by 4 bases and J by 6 bases, with 7 bases of the junction left unmatched. The CDR3 has 15 amino acids. CDR1 is SGHRS, CDR2 YFSETQ, per germline. The CDR3 spells CASSQGDSSNSPLHF. In DNA form, the CDR3 reads TGCGCCAGCAGCCAGGGGGACAGCAGTAATTCACCCCTCCACTTT.

The chain is built from TRBV29-1 and TRBJ2-7, with D perhaps matching TRBD1 or TRBD2 (5 bases each). The CDR3 totals 11 residues. Germline values: CDR1 SQVTM, CDR2 ANQGSEA. Trimming pared 7 bases from V and 6 bases from J, leaving 13 bases between. CDR3 sequence (DNA): TGCAGCGGGGGGACCCCTCGCGAGCAGTACTTC. Residues: CSGGTPREQYF.

The rearrangement uses TRBV12-3 or TRBV12-4 and TRBJ2-4; D may match TRBD1 or TRBD2 (6 bases each). The CDR3 has 15 amino acids. V lost 3 bases and J lost 3, with 12 bases in between. The DNA for the CDR3 is TGTGCCAGCAGTTTGAGGGGGGATGGCAAAAACATTCAGTACTTC. It translates to CASSLRGDGKNIQYF.

In its sample, this clonotype is large. The chain joins TRBV6-1 to TRBJ1-1; TRBD1 matches at 9 bases. The V segment lost 3 bases and the J segment 0 bases; nucleotides outside the gene matches: 5. Looked up from germline, CDR1 is MNHNS and CDR2 is SASEGT. This CDR3 is 16 amino acids long. The CDR3 is CASSDSGQGLNTEAFF. The CDR3 DNA follows: TGTGCCAGCAGTGATTCGGGACAGGGACTGAACACTGAAGCTTTCTTT.

This clonotype has only a few counts. The rearrangement links TRBV5-1 to TRBJ1-1, with 8 bases aligning to TRBD1. Germline assignment: CDR1 SGHRS and CDR2 YFSETQ. V gave up 9 bases and J gave up 1 base; unmatched junction bases: 11. This CDR3 comprises 15 residues. CDR3 protein: CATTVSGQENTEAFF. The CDR3 DNA follows: TGCGCCACCACCGTCTCGGGACAGGAGAACACTGAAGCTTTCTTT. The whole variable domain, filled in from reference TRBV5-1 and TRBJ1-1, reads KAGVTQTPRYLIKTRGQQVTLSCSPISGHRSVSWYQQTPGQGLQFLFEYFSETQRNKGNFPGRFSGRQFSNSRSEMNVSTLELGDSALYLCATTVSGQENTEAFFGQGTRLTVV.

This clonotype has just a few counts. The chain carries TRBV20-1 and TRBJ2-7; D is perhaps TRBD1 (6 bases). V was clipped by 5 bases and J by 0 bases, with 8 bases between them. Germline CDR1 and CDR2: DFQATT and SNEGSKA (reference sequence). CDR3 length equals 12 residues. The CDR3 here is CSAWTASYEQYF. The CDR3 DNA reads TGCAGTGCTTGGACAGCCTCCTACGAGCAGTACTTC.

V is TRBV6-1 and J is TRBJ2-3, with D unclear. The V and J ends lost 2 bases and 0 bases respectively, with 12 bases between them. Germline assignment: CDR1 MNHNS and CDR2 SASEGT. The CDR3 has 16 amino acids. CDR3 nucleotides: TGTGCCAGCAGTGAATGGTCACCCTCAAGCACAGATACGCAGTATTTT. Encoded protein: CASSEWSPSSTDTQYF.

This chain connects TRBV20-1 to TRBJ1-6; possible D gene TRBD1, 5 bases. Germline V gene data show CDR1 as DFQATT and CDR2 as SNEGSKA (reference sequence). V was clipped by 3 bases and J by 13 bases, with 16 bases between them. The CDR3 length is 13 residues. DNA for the CDR3: TGCAGTGCTAGCGGGGCAGTCGGGTTGCCCCTCCACTTT. It is translated as CSASGAVGLPLHF.

In regard to this clonotype: The junction and the germline gene differ at one end; a read error may be behind it. Here the CDR3 DNA reads TGTGCCTCCAGGGAGAAGAACACCGGGGAGCTGTTTTTT. Amino acid sequence: CASREKNTGELFF. This sequence joins TRBV15 and TRBJ2-2, with D perhaps TRBD1 or TRBD2 (5 bases each). CDR1 and CDR2 from the germline V gene are LNHNV and YYDKDF (reference sequence). The CDR3 is 13 amino acids.

This clonotype is termed hyperexpanded. The gene calls are TRBV5-1 and TRBJ2-5; D is undetermined. Germline V CDR1 and CDR2: SGHRS, YFSETQ. This CDR3 spans 13 amino acids. Trimming removed 1 base from V and 5 bases from J, with 9 bases in between. The CDR3 here is CASSLTRRETQYF. DNA of the CDR3: TGCGCCAGCAGCTTGACCAGACGGGAGACCCAGTACTTC.

The V and J genes are TRBV2 and TRBJ2-2; 8 nucleotides agree with TRBD1. The trim removed 9 bases at V and 3 bases at J, leaving 9 bases unmatched. In germline, CDR1 is SNHLY, CDR2 FYNNEI. This CDR3 is 15 amino acids long. As DNA, the CDR3 is TGTGCCAGTAGAGCCGGGACAGGCTACACCGGGGAGCTGTTTTTT. Protein: CASRAGTGYTGELFF.

The genes are TRBV20-1 and TRBJ2-3; 8 positions match TRBD1. The CDR3 is 14 amino acids. Trimming cost V 5 bases and J 2 bases; bases outside gene matches: 6. Germline lookup yields CDR1 DFQATT and CDR2 SNEGSKA (reference sequence). CDR3 in amino acids: CSAPGQGFTDTQYF. CDR3 sequence (DNA): TGCAGTGCTCCCGGACAGGGATTCACAGATACGCAGTATTTT.

This clonotype turned up a few times. DNA of the CDR3: TGCAGTGCTAGGACGGACAACAATCAGCCCCAGCATTTT. Its protein is CSARTDNNQPQHF. The genes are TRBV20-1 and TRBJ1-5; D may be TRBD1 (5 bases). The CDR3 runs 13 residues. V lost 3 bases, J lost 3 bases, and 9 bases lay in between. Germline V gives CDR1 DFQATT, CDR2 SNEGSKA (reference sequence).

The chain links TRBV6-1 to TRBJ1-2; 9 bases are shared with TRBD1. V was pared by 6 bases and J by 8 bases, with 7 bases of the junction left unmatched. Per the germline V gene, CDR1 is MNHNS and CDR2 is SASEGT. The CDR3 extends over 13 amino acids. The CDR3 spells CASSSGQGEGYTF. CDR3 DNA: TGTGCCAGCAGCTCGGGACAGGGAGAGGGCTACACCTTC.

The gene calls are TRBV6-1 and TRBJ2-7; the D call may be TRBD1 or TRBD2 (5 bases each). V was shortened by 3 bases and J by 1 base, with 7 bases between the two germline ends. The CDR3 runs to 13 residues. Germline V gene lookup returns CDR1 MNHNS and CDR2 SASEGT. The CDR3 reads CASSEGTSYEQYF. Here the CDR3 DNA reads TGTGCCAGCAGTGAGGGGACGTCCTACGAGCAGTACTTC.

The chain carries TRBV6-1 and TRBJ1-2; no reliable D call. Germline V gives CDR1 MNHNS, CDR2 SASEGT. The CDR3 runs 12 residues. Trimming shortened V by 4 bases and J by 7 bases, and 10 bases separated the two germline ends. The DNA for the CDR3 is TGTGCCAGCAGTGTAGTTCGACCTGGCTACACCTTC. Translation: CASSVVRPGYTF.

This clonotype was counted a few times. The V and J genes are TRBV30 and TRBJ2-1, with D possibly TRBD1 on 7 matching bases. CDR1 is GTSNPN and CDR2 is SVGIG in the germline V gene (reference sequence). V was clipped by 0 bases and J by 9 bases, with 12 bases between them. CDR3 length equals 13 residues. The CDR3 coding sequence is TGTGCCTGGAGTGTATCAGGGGGGCTTGAGCAGTTCTTC. It is translated as CAWSVSGGLEQFF. Looking up the rest from reference TRBV30 and TRBJ2-1 gives the full variable domain: SQTIHQWPATLVQPVGSPLSLECTVEGTSNPNLYWYRQAAGRGLQLLFYSVGIGQISSEVPQNLSASRPQDRQFILSSKKLLLSDSGFYLCAWSVSGGLEQFFGPGTRLTVL.

About this clonotype: An end of the junction does not agree with germline; a read error may underlie this. This chain uses TRBV20-1 with TRBJ2-7; D call uncertain. Germline CDR1 DFQATT, CDR2 SNEGSKA (reference sequence). This CDR3 has 14 amino acids. The DNA of the CDR3 is TGCGGTGCCTCAACTTTATTATTCCCCTACGAGCAGTACTTC. Protein: CGASTLLFPYEQYF.

Sample share makes this clonotype large (0.1 to 1%). The chain joins TRBV20-1 to TRBJ1-1; no definite D call. The CDR3 runs 11 residues. The ends were cut back, 0 bases at V and 6 bases at J, with 5 bases in the middle. Germline V lookup: CDR1 DFQATT, CDR2 SNEGSKA (reference sequence). Here the CDR3 reads CSARDAPEAFF. The CDR3 region has the DNA TGCAGTGCTAGAGATGCCCCTGAAGCTTTCTTT.